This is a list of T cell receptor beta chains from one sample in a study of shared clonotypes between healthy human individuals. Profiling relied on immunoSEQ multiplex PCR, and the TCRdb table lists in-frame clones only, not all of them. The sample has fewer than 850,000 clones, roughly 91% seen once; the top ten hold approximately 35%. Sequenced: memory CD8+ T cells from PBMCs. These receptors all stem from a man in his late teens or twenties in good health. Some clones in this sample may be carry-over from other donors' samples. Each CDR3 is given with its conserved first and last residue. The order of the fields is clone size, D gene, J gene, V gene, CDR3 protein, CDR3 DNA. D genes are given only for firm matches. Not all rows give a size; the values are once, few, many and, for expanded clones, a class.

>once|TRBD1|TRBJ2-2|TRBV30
CAWSTPGQHTGELFF
TGTGCCTGGAGCACTCCGGGACAGCACACCGGGGAGCTGTTTTTT
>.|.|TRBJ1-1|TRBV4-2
CASSGDGMNTEAFF
TGTGCCAGCAGCGGGGACGGCATGAACACTGAGGCTTTCTTT
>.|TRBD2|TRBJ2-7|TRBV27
CASSLRGGSSYEQYF
TGTGCCAGCAGTTTAAGGGGAGGGAGCTCCTACGAGCAGTACTTC
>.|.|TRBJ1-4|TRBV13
CASSTDGEKLFF
TGTGCCAGCAGCACCGACGGTGAAAAACTGTTTTTT
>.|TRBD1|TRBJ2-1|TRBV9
CASSPRQGNEQFF
TGTGCCAGCAGCCCGCGACAGGGTAATGAGCAGTTCTTC
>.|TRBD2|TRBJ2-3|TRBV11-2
CASSLFPSGRIDTQYF
TGTGCCAGCAGCTTATTTCCTAGCGGGAGAATCGATACGCAGTATTTT
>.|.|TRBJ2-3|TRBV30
CALTAGRVHSDTQYF
TGTGCCCTAACGGCTGGGCGAGTTCACTCAGATACGCAGTATTTT
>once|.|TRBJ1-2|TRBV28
CASSLTGLDYGYTF
TGTGCCAGCAGCCTAACGGGACTTGACTATGGCTACACCTTC
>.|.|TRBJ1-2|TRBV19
CASSTVGGDYGYTF
TGTGCCAGTAGTACCGTGGGGGGCGACTATGGCTACACCTTC
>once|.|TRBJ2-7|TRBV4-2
CASSQDRGSYEQYF
TGTGCCAGCAGCCAAGATAGGGGCTCCTACGAGCAGTACTTC
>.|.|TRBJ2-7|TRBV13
CASSLGDSYEQYF
TGTGCCAGCAGCTTAGGGGACAGCTACGAGCAGTACTTC
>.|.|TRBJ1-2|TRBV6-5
CASSYSGNEYGYTF
TGTGCCAGCAGTTACTCCGGGAACGAATATGGCTACACCTTC
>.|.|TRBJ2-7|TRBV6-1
CASSETRITYGEQYF
TGTGCCAGCAGTGAAACTAGGATAACTTACGGGGAGCAGTACTTC
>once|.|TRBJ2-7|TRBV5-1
CASSLAGGEQYF
TGCGCCAGCAGCTTGGCCGGGGGCGAGCAGTACTTC
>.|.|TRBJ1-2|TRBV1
CTSSRPPLETTGVGYTF
TGCACCAGCAGTCGTCCGCCATTGGAGACAACAGGTGTTGGCTACACCTTC
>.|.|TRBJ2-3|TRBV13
CASSPLRGAPSTDTQYF
TGTGCCAGCAGCCCCCTTCGGGGGGCCCCAAGCACAGATACGCAGTATTTT
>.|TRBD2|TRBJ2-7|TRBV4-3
CASSQDRGAYEQYF
TGCGCCAGCAGCCAGGACCGGGGGGCCTACGAGCAGTACTTC
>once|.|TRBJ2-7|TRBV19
CASSIGLAAREQYF
TGTGCCAGTAGTATAGGGCTAGCAGCCCGCGAGCAGTACTTC
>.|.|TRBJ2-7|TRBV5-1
CASSPTWTGIGPHYEQYF
TGCGCCAGCAGCCCCACATGGACGGGAATTGGACCCCACTACGAGCAGTACTTC
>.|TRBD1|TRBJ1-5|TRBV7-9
CASSLGLGDRAQPQHF
TGTGCCAGCAGCTTAGGACTTGGGGACAGGGCACAGCCCCAGCATTTT
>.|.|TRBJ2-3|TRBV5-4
CASSFGGYTDTQYF
TGTGCCAGCAGCTTTGGTGGCTACACAGATACGCAGTATTTT
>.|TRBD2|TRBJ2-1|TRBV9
CASSVQGDYPPYNEQFF
TGTGCCAGCAGCGTCCAAGGGGACTACCCGCCCTACAATGAGCAGTTCTTC
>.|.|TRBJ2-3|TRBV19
CASTREGGKDTQYF
TGTGCCAGTACCAGGGAGGGGGGCAAAGATACGCAGTATTTT
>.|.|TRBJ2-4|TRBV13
CASSSGRTTAGVF
TGTGCCAGCAGCTCCGGGAGGACAACCGCAGGGGTCTTC
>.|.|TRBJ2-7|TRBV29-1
CSFLLTGSSYEQYF
TGCAGCTTCCTCCTGACCGGTAGCTCCTACGAGCAGTACTTC
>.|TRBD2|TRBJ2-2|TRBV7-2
CASSLVPSGRVGTGELFF
TGTGCCAGCAGCTTAGTACCTAGCGGGAGGGTGGGCACCGGGGAGCTGTTTTTT
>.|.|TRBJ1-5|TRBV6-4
CASSDGAGQPQHF
TGTGCCAGCAGTGACGGGGCAGGTCAGCCCCAGCATTTT